Listed below are T cell receptor beta chains from one sample, sequenced in a study of cytomegalovirus exposure and HLA in healthy donors. Here immunoSEQ multiplex PCR was the method, and the copy in TCRdb shows in-frame clones only, minus some. The table has about 79,000 clones, over 85% seen once. The sequenced sample was PBMCs. All receptors come from a woman in her 30s in good health and CMV-seronegative. Both conserved end residues are part of each CDR3.

v_gene	j_gene	CDR3aa
TRBV9	TRBJ2-1	CASSVVLTGPTEQFF
TRBV30	TRBJ2-4	CAWTSGLAKNIQYF
TRBV5-5	TRBJ2-7	CASRGLAAHEQYF
TRBV7-3	TRBJ1-3	CASSLTFGGNTIYF
TRBV29-1	TRBJ1-5	CSVECREGNQPQHF
TRBV15	TRBJ2-1	CATSRDDRGNNEQFF
TRBV28	TRBJ2-5	CASLTQGVGQETQYF
TRBV19	TRBJ1-5	CASSMRGRDQPQHF
TRBV7-2	TRBJ2-2	CASSLGRGGTGELFF
TRBV27	TRBJ2-1	CASTATRSSYNEQFF
TRBV6-1	TRBJ1-2	CASSTQINYGYTF
TRBV13	TRBJ2-1	CASSSRDIAYNEQFF
TRBV5-1	TRBJ2-5	CASSSLARTGETQYF
TRBV6-5	TRBJ2-1	CASSRSGGGYNEQFF
TRBV6-5	TRBJ1-2	CASSYSMLDRTGYTF
TRBV6-5	TRBJ1-3	CASSLGAPPGNTIYF
TRBV6-6	TRBJ1-2	CASSPDSLRGYTF
TRBV5-8	TRBJ1-2	CASSLPQGTVSYTF
TRBV4-2	TRBJ2-5	CASSHTTSGGSETQYF
TRBV7-9	TRBJ1-1	CASVPGQGEGTEAFF
TRBV11-2	TRBJ1-4	CASSFRGVGEKLFF
TRBV19	TRBJ2-2	CASSRLASYGELFF
TRBV30	TRBJ2-3	CAWSPNPGDTQYF
TRBV28	TRBJ1-5	CASSSMDRGDQPQHF
TRBV7-9	TRBJ2-7	CASSSTRRTYEQYF
TRBV7-6	TRBJ2-3	CASSYIAETDTQYF
TRBV6-5	TRBJ1-2	CASRGDSRPYGYTF
TRBV19	TRBJ1-5	CASSSRQGMGQPQHF
TRBV9	TRBJ2-5	CASSVGAGYRETQYF
TRBV6-1	TRBJ2-7	CASSENRGLTGHEQYF
TRBV5-1	TRBJ2-1	CASSFNPLAANNEQFF
TRBV7-3	TRBJ1-6	CASSLGTGVYNSPLHF
TRBV28	TRBJ1-1	CASSSTGAPNTEAFF
TRBV7-9	TRBJ1-1	CASSSDRAEAFF
TRBV5-4	TRBJ2-7	CASSSPTGFSYEQYF